Detailed here is one TCR beta chain. The V and J ends lost 2 bases and 10 bases respectively, with 8 bases between them. The CDR3 contains 11 residues. Germline CDR1 reads MDHEN; CDR2 reads SYDVKM. The source of the sample is a study of blood T cell repertoires in COVID-19. Study in general: The analysed material was cDNA or gDNA that came from T cells, B-cell-depleted T cells, or PBMCs.

The protocol was immunoSEQ multiplex PCR, while the TCRdb copy is restricted to in-frame clones and leaves out a portion. This sample has about 73,000 clones, with about 84% found just once. The sample comprised peripheral blood. This sequence joins TRBV28 and TRBJ1-2; a possible D gene is TRBD1 (5 bases). The TCR was taken from a woman aged 55-69 years with acute or convalescent COVID-19. This chain's CDR3 is CASSLKGIYTF. In DNA, the CDR3 is TGTGCCAGCAGTTTAAAGGGGATCTACACCTTC.